These 21 T cell receptor beta chains share one sample of origin, sequenced in a study of blood T cell repertoires in COVID-19. Assay used: immunoSEQ multiplex PCR; TCRdb lists only in-frame clones, some missing. The data contain tens of thousands of clones, less than 80% of them seen just once; the ten biggest clones take up 32%. Material: peripheral blood. Source of these receptors: a human donor in a cohort sampled during active COVID-19.

In its sample, this clone was seen a few times. The chain has TRBV7-2 and TRBJ2-7; D gene ambiguous. The ends were cut back, 5 bases at V and 0 bases at J, with 11 bases in the middle. The length of the CDR3 is 14 residues. Germline V lookup: CDR1 SGHTA, CDR2 FQGNSA. The CDR3 DNA is TGTGCCAGCAGCCCGGCGACGGGCTCCTACGAGCAGTACTTC. Residues: CASSPATGSYEQYF.

The chain recombines TRBV28 with TRBJ2-3; TRBD2 matches 7 bases. J lost 0 bases, V lost 1 base, and 10 bases had no gene match. This CDR3 comprises 18 residues. The germline CDR1 and CDR2 sequences are MDHEN and SYDVKM. The CDR3 nucleotides are TGTGCCAGCAGTTTATTCGCGGGAGAGTCGACTAGCACAGATACGCAGTATTTT. Amino acids: CASSLFAGESTSTDTQYF. The whole variable domain, filled in from reference TRBV28 and TRBJ2-3, reads DVKVTQSSRYLVKRTGEKVFLECVQDMDHENMFWYRQDPGLGLRLIYFSYDVKMKEKGDIPEGYSVSREKKERFSLILESASTNQTSMYLCASSLFAGESTSTDTQYFGPGTRLTVL.

This clone was detected only once. The chain employs TRBV5-6 and TRBJ1-2; no definite D call. V lost 1 base to trimming and J lost 4 bases, with 11 bases between them. This CDR3 region has 14 residues. Germline V gene data show CDR1 as SGHDT and CDR2 as YYEEEE. The CDR3 here is CASSLFRISYGYTF. CDR3 DNA sequence: TGTGCCAGCAGCTTGTTTCGCATCAGCTATGGCTACACCTTC.

This clone was counted a single time. The chain is built from TRBV5-1 and TRBJ2-5, with 8 bases fitting TRBD1. Germline V gene sequence: CDR1 SGHRS, CDR2 YFSETQ. V trimming: 4 bases; J trimming: 5 bases; junction bases outside the gene matches: 7. The CDR3 length is 14 residues. The CDR3 DNA reads as TGCGCCAGCAGCCCCGGACAGGGCTGGGAGACCCAGTACTTC. Its protein is CASSPGQGWETQYF.

The chain employs TRBV7-2 and TRBJ2-3, with D perhaps matching TRBD2 (5 bases). The CDR3 is 15 amino acids. The germline V and J ends were trimmed by 3 bases and 5 bases, with 15 bases remaining between them. The germline CDR1 and CDR2 sequences are SGHTA and FQGNSA. The CDR3 region has the DNA TGTGCCAGCAGCTTCGTAGCGATCGCCGGAGATACGCAGTATTTT. This codes for CASSFVAIAGDTQYF.

In its sample, this clone was seen a few times. The rearrangement uses TRBV11-2 and TRBJ1-4; D remains ambiguous. Trimming took off 5 bases at V and 3 bases at J, with 13 bases between the two ends. This CDR3 spans 15 amino acids. Germline V gene sequence: CDR1 SGHAT, CDR2 FQNNGV. The CDR3 here is CASSGRIGANEKLFF. CDR3 nucleotide sequence: TGTGCCAGCAGCGGGAGGATTGGGGCTAATGAAAAACTGTTTTTT.

The rearrangement uses TRBV15 and TRBJ1-1; the D gene is possibly TRBD1 (6 bases). With 0 bases removed from V and 11 bases from J, the gap between germline ends came to 13 bases. The CDR3 length is 13 residues. The germline V gene has CDR1 LNHNV and CDR2 YYDKDF (reference sequence). This CDR3 reads CATSRDSGQIAFF. CDR3 coding DNA: TGTGCCACCAGCAGAGATTCAGGACAGATCGCTTTCTTT.

The chain employs TRBV30 and TRBJ1-4, with D hard to call. Germline CDR1 GTSNPN, CDR2 SVGIG (reference sequence). The CDR3 sequence is 15 residues long. Between the trimmed V and J ends, which lost 0 bases and 4 bases, there was a span of 12 bases. The CDR3 nucleotides are TGTGCCTGGAGTGTACGAAAAACTCATAATGAAAAACTGTTTTTT. Translated, it gives CAWSVRKTHNEKLFF.

V is TRBV7-2 and J is TRBJ2-2, with 11 bases matching TRBD1. CDR3 length: 15 amino acids. V trimming: 6 bases; J trimming: 4 bases; junction bases outside the gene matches: 4. Germline V gene data show CDR1 as SGHTA and CDR2 as FQGNSA. CDR3 loop: CASRRTGGLTGELFF. In DNA, the CDR3 is TGTGCCAGCAGGAGGACAGGGGGCCTCACCGGGGAGCTGTTTTTT.

V gene TRBV5-1 combines with J gene TRBJ2-1, with D hard to call. Germline CDR1 SGHRS, CDR2 YFSETQ. The CDR3 extends over 17 amino acids. With 0 bases removed from V and 6 bases from J, the gap between germline ends came to 19 bases. The chain's CDR3 is CASSLARGARTTNEQFF. CDR3 coding DNA: TGCGCCAGCAGCTTGGCCAGAGGAGCCCGAACGACCAATGAGCAGTTCTTC. Full variable domain (outside the CDR3, taken from reference TRBV5-1 and TRBJ2-1): KAGVTQTPRYLIKTRGQQVTLSCSPISGHRSVSWYQQTPGQGLQFLFEYFSETQRNKGNFPGRFSGRQFSNSRSEMNVSTLELGDSALYLCASSLARGARTTNEQFFGPGTRLTVL.

The rearrangement uses TRBV7-6 and TRBJ2-7; 11 bases map to TRBD2. This CDR3 region has 15 residues. Germline CDR1 and CDR2: SGHVS and FNYEAQ. Unmatched junction bases numbered 7, after V lost 5 bases and J lost 4 bases. The CDR3 reads CASSAAGTSGYEQYF. CDR3 in DNA: TGTGCCAGCAGCGCAGCCGGGACTAGCGGTTACGAGCAGTACTTC.

CDR3 sequence reads: CASSSMDLNTGELFF. The CDR3 region has the DNA TGTGCCAGCAGCTCCATGGACTTGAACACCGGGGAGCTGTTTTTT. The V gene is TRBV13, the J gene TRBJ2-2; weak D call: TRBD2 (5 bases). This CDR3 region has 15 residues. The V and J ends lost 4 bases and 1 base respectively, with 10 bases between them. The germline CDR1 and CDR2 sequences are PRHDT and FYEKMQ (reference sequence).

V and J are TRBV10-2 and TRBJ2-1, with 14 positions matching TRBD2. From germline, CDR1 is WSHSY and CDR2 SAAADI. The V segment lost 2 bases and the J segment 6 bases; nucleotides outside the gene matches: 9. CDR3 size: 18 residues. CDR3 sequence (DNA): TGCGCCAGCAGTGAGCCCTACCGACTAGCGGGAGGGGTCAATGAGCAGTTCTTC. Encoded protein: CASSEPYRLAGGVNEQFF.

This chain connects TRBV6-2 or TRBV6-3 to TRBJ2-7; a possible D gene is TRBD1 (6 bases). There are 15 residues in the CDR3. The germline gives CDR1 MNHEY, CDR2 SVGEGT. Trimming stripped 2 bases from V and 1 base from J, with 12 bases between. Here the CDR3 reads CASSYRGQGSYEQYF. CDR3 nucleotide sequence: TGTGCCAGCAGTTACCGTGGGCAGGGGTCCTACGAGCAGTACTTC.

This rearrangement joins TRBV19 to TRBJ2-1; 8 nucleotides align to TRBD1. The CDR3 sequence is 14 residues long. Per germline, CDR1 LNHDA and CDR2 SQIVND (reference sequence). The V segment lost 7 bases and the J segment 8 bases; nucleotides outside the gene matches: 10. The CDR3 is CASNTGGPRDEQFF. The DNA of the CDR3 is TGTGCCAGTAATACAGGGGGACCGAGGGATGAGCAGTTCTTC.

This clone was detected a few times. The chain couples TRBV4-3 to TRBJ2-5, with TRBD2 matching over 10 bases. The V and J ends lost 4 bases and 4 bases, in that order; junction bases with no gene match: 6. The CDR3 is 15 amino acids. Germline CDR1 and CDR2: LGHNA and YSLEER. CDR3 bases: TGCGCCAGCAGCCCCGGGGGACTAGCGTCAGAGACCCAGTACTTC. This codes for CASSPGGLASETQYF.

The CDR3 DNA reads as TGTGCCAGCAGCACCAACACGAACACTGAAGCTTTCTTT. It yields the protein CASSTNTNTEAFF. This rearrangement joins TRBV7-9 to TRBJ1-1; D is unclear. The CDR3 has 13 residues. Germline V gene sequence: CDR1 SEHNR, CDR2 FQNEAQ (reference sequence). V was trimmed by 5 bases and J by 1 base, leaving 8 bases between them.

This clone was picked up many times. This rearrangement joins TRBV4-3 to TRBJ2-7, with a tentative D call TRBD2 (6 bases). V was trimmed by 4 bases and J by 1 base, leaving 14 bases between them. The CDR3 sequence is 15 residues long. CDR1 and CDR2 from the germline V gene are LGHNA and YSLEER. The CDR3 loop is CASSLVGGASYEQYF. The CDR3 nucleotides read TGCGCCAGCAGCCTGGTGGGAGGCGCGTCCTACGAGCAGTACTTC.

The chain links TRBV9 to TRBJ2-1; 10 nucleotides match TRBD2. Germline V gene sequence: CDR1 SGDLS, CDR2 YYNGEE. With 3 bases clipped from V and 8 bases from J, the junction kept 17 bases outside the gene matches. This CDR3 is built from 18 residues. CDR3 region: CASSGGRLAGPRVDEQFF. In nucleotides, the CDR3 is TGTGCCAGCAGCGGAGGCCGACTAGCGGGCCCTAGAGTGGATGAGCAGTTCTTC.

This chain links TRBV10-3 with TRBJ2-3; D may be TRBD2 (6 bases). The CDR3 is made up of 15 amino acids. Germline CDR1 and CDR2: ENHRY and SYGVKD. The germline V and J ends were trimmed by 3 bases and 8 bases, with 18 bases remaining between them. CDR3 protein: CAISDAGLQDRTQYF. DNA for the CDR3: TGTGCCATCAGTGATGCGGGACTTCAGGACCGTACGCAGTATTTT.

The gene calls are TRBV5-4 and TRBJ2-1; 8 bases agree with TRBD2. The CDR3 loop spans 15 amino acids. From germline, CDR1 is SGHNT and CDR2 YYREEE (reference sequence). The J segment lost 10 bases and the V segment lost 4 bases, leaving 13 bases of the junction unmatched. The CDR3 is CASSPGSGGPREQFF. In DNA, the CDR3 is TGTGCCAGCAGCCCCGGGTCGGGAGGGCCTCGGGAGCAGTTCTTC.